This passage covers 16 T cell receptor beta chains from one sample sequenced in a study of T cell clonality in common variable immunodeficiency. The antigens these receptors bind are not known. Whole-study findings and limits: Common variable immunodeficiency TCR beta sequences reportedly had fewer deletions and N-nucleotide insertions.

Profiled with immunoSEQ multiplex PCR; TCRdb holds only in-frame clones, not every one. The table lists nearly 20,000 clones, with no singletons. Sequencing was carried out using peripheral blood mononuclear cells. These receptors all stem from a human donor with common variable immunodeficiency.

This clone was found many times. With the read ending 3 residues before the CDR3 end, the germline J gene is used to fill in that end. V gene TRBV18 combines with J gene TRBJ2-3, with 9 bases that match TRBD1. V lost 3 bases, J lost 3 bases, and 1 base stayed unmatched. The CDR3 runs 14 residues. CDR1 and CDR2 (germline): KGHSH, LQKENI. This chain's CDR3 is CASSPGQGTDTQYF. CDR3 DNA (partial): TGTGCCAGCTCACCGGGACAGGGAACAGATACG.

This clone was detected only a few times. The read is 3 residues too short to cover the CDR3 end, so that end is filled in from the germline J gene. This chain uses TRBV19 with TRBJ2-1, with 12 bases fitting TRBD2. Looked up from germline, CDR1 is LNHDA and CDR2 is SQIVND (reference sequence). The CDR3 has 20 amino acids. V gave up 1 base and J gave up 8 bases; unmatched junction bases: 18. The sequenced part of the CDR3 DNA is TGTGCCAGTAGTATAGGGAGACTAGCGGGGGTCGACAGGGGGTGGCATGAG. It is translated as CASSIGRLAGVDRGWHE. The entire CDR3 reads CASSIGRLAGVDRGWHEQFF.

This clone was detected ten times or more. The CDR3 end is not reached by the read, which stops 3 residues before it; the germline J gene fills it in. The chain recombines TRBV5-4 with TRBJ1-2, with 7 bases lining up with TRBD1. V gave up 2 bases and J gave up 3 bases; unmatched junction bases: 1. This CDR3 is 13 amino acids long. Germline V gene lookup returns CDR1 SGHNT and CDR2 YYREEE (reference sequence). CDR3 in amino acids: CASSFQGDYGYTF. The covered CDR3 bases are TGTGCCAGCAGCTTTCAGGGGGACTATGGC.

This clone has at least ten counts. The sequenced fragment ends 3 residues before the CDR3 boundary, so the rest is inferred from the germline J gene. V is TRBV6-4 and J is TRBJ2-3, with 7 bases identical to TRBD1. With 6 bases clipped from V and 0 bases from J, the junction kept 6 bases outside the gene matches. This CDR3 is built from 15 residues. Germline V lookup: CDR1 MRHNA, CDR2 SNTAGT. CDR3 protein: CASSVGQSSTDTQYF. CDR3 DNA (partial): TGTGCCAGCAGCGTGGGACAGTCTAGCACAGATACG.

This clone was observed at least ten times. The CDR3 goes on 3 residues after the read ends, and that part is filled in from the germline J gene. The chain couples TRBV7-3 to TRBJ2-3, with 8 bases lining up with TRBD2. The ends lost 5 bases at V and 1 base at J; junction bases unmatched: 8. Germline loops: CDR1 SGHTA, CDR2 FQGTGA. The CDR3 loop spans 16 amino acids. Incomplete CDR3 DNA: TGTGCCAGCAGCCCTGACCGAGCGGGAGGCACAGATACG. Protein product: CASSPDRAGGTDT. The whole CDR3 reads CASSPDRAGGTDTQYF.

As to this clone: The read ends 3 residues shy of where the CDR3 ends; the end is completed using the germline J gene. This chain links TRBV5-1 with TRBJ1-1; 7 nucleotides align to TRBD1. J gave up 4 bases and V 5 bases, and 2 bases lay outside the gene matches. This CDR3 spans 12 amino acids. CDR1 SGHRS and CDR2 YFSETQ come from the germline V gene. CDR3 DNA, as far as it was read: TGCGCCAGCAGGTCAGGGGGCACTGAA. This gives the protein CASRSGGTE. The complete CDR3 reads CASRSGGTEAFF. The full variable domain, rest sourced from reference TRBV5-1 and TRBJ1-1, is KAGVTQTPRYLIKTRGQQVTLSCSPISGHRSVSWYQQTPGQGLQFLFEYFSETQRNKGNFPGRFSGRQFSNSRSEMNVSTLELGDSALYLCASRSGGTEAFFGQGTRLTVV.

At least ten counts were recorded for this clone. The DNA ends 3 residues before the CDR3 does, and the rest of the CDR3 is filled in from the germline J gene. This rearrangement joins TRBV4-2 to TRBJ2-3; 12 bases map to TRBD2. Germline lookup yields CDR1 LGHNA and CDR2 YNFKEQ. CDR3 length: 20 residues. The J segment lost 0 bases and the V segment lost 2 bases, leaving 12 bases of the junction unmatched. Here the CDR3 reads CASSQFGLAGGRTSTDTQYF. CDR3 DNA, as far as it was read: TGTGCCAGCAGCCAATTCGGTCTAGCGGGAGGGAGGACTAGCACAGATACG.

This clone was counted ten times or more. The read halts 3 residues ahead of the CDR3 end, with the missing end drawn from the germline J gene. The V call is TRBV5-6, the J call TRBJ2-5, with 7 nucleotides matching TRBD2. CDR1 is SGHDT, CDR2 YYEEEE, per germline. J gave up 5 bases and V 5 bases, and 9 bases lay outside the gene matches. This CDR3 region has 14 residues. Incomplete CDR3 DNA: TGTGCCAGCAGAACACGGACTAGTGATGAGACC. Amino acid sequence: CASRTRTSDET. The whole CDR3 reads CASRTRTSDETQYF. Drawing the rest from reference TRBV5-6 and TRBJ2-5, the complete variable domain is DAGVTQSPTHLIKTRGQQVTLRCSPKSGHDTVSWYQQALGQGPQFIFQYYEEEERQRGNFPDRFSGHQFPNYSSELNVNALLLGDSALYLCASRTRTSDETQYFGPGTRLLVL.

The sample holds many counts of this clone. The observed sequence ends 3 residues before the CDR3 terminus, with the missing tail filled in from the germline J gene. The genes are TRBV19 and TRBJ1-1; 7 bases line up with TRBD1. This CDR3 spans 14 amino acids. CDR1 is LNHDA, CDR2 SQIVND, per germline (reference sequence). Trimming took 7 bases from V and 0 from J; bases not matched to a gene: 5. CDR3 bases read: TGTGCCAGTACTCCGGGACAGCTGAACACTGAA. Translating gives CASTPGQLNTE. The full CDR3 protein is CASTPGQLNTEAFF. The full variable domain, rest sourced from reference TRBV19 and TRBJ1-1, is DGGITQSPKYLFRKEGQNVTLSCEQNLNHDAMYWYRQDPGQGLRLIYYSQIVNDFQKGDIAEGYSVSREKKESFPLTVTSAQKNPTAFYLCASTPGQLNTEAFFGQGTRLTVV.

With respect to this clone: The CDR3 goes on 3 residues after the read ends, and that part is filled in from the germline J gene. At the DNA level, this CDR3 is encoded by other sequences in the same sample as well. V is TRBV11-2 and J is TRBJ1-4; 8 nucleotides match TRBD1. The germline V gene encodes CDR1 SGHAT and CDR2 FQNNGV. Trimming removed 1 base from V and 2 bases from J; junction bases left unmatched: 0. The CDR3 runs to 15 residues. The CDR3 loop is CASSLGTGTNEKLFF. CDR3 DNA (partial): TGTGCCAGCAGCTTAGGGACAGGGACTAATGAAAAA.

Turning to this clone: The read ends 3 residues shy of where the CDR3 ends; the end is completed using the germline J gene. The chain has TRBV2 and TRBJ1-2; 7 bases are shared with TRBD1. CDR3 length equals 15 residues. J was trimmed by 3 bases and V by 6 bases; bases with no gene match: 10. The germline V gene has CDR1 SNHLY and CDR2 FYNNEI. CDR3 DNA, as far as it was read: TGTGCCAGCAGCGCAGTAGGAGGGGGCCACTATGGC. Protein product: CASSAVGGGHYG. From start to end, the CDR3 is CASSAVGGGHYGYTF.

Turning to this clone: Read coverage stops 3 residues before the CDR3 terminus; the germline J gene supplies the remainder. The chain recombines TRBV11-2 with TRBJ1-1; maybe TRBD1 (5 bases). Per germline, CDR1 SGHAT and CDR2 FQNNGV. The CDR3 sequence is 13 residues long. This CDR3 is CASSLDRWQGAFF. CDR3 bases read: TGTGCCAGCAGCTTAGATCGGTGGCAGGGA.

About this clone itself: The missing CDR3 end, 3 residues past where the read stops, is filled in from the germline J gene. The genes are TRBV5-1 and TRBJ2-7; 7 nucleotides align to TRBD1. CDR1 and CDR2 from the germline V gene are SGHRS and YFSETQ. J lost 4 bases, V lost 4 bases, and 5 bases had no gene match. The CDR3 has 13 amino acids. The DNA read from the CDR3 is TGCGCCAGCAGCGTTGGACAGGAGTACGAG. As protein: CASSVGQEYE. The CDR3 in its entirety is CASSVGQEYEQYF.

This clone was detected many times. With the read ending 3 residues before the CDR3 end, the germline J gene is used to fill in that end. The chain employs TRBV14 and TRBJ1-4; unclear D gene. Trimming stripped 4 bases from V and 4 bases from J, with 10 bases between. The CDR3 is 14 amino acids. CDR1 and CDR2 (germline): SGHDN, FVKESK. Here the CDR3 reads CASSLSYFNEKLFF. The part of the CDR3 DNA that was read is TGTGCCAGCAGCCTCTCTTACTTTAATGAAAAA.

This clone was counted at least ten times. The read halts 3 residues ahead of the CDR3 end, with the missing end drawn from the germline J gene. This chain uses TRBV6-1 with TRBJ2-7, with 8 bases aligning to TRBD1. The CDR3 totals 14 residues. Losses at the gene ends were 2 bases for V and 4 bases for J; bases not matched to a gene: 4. Germline lookup yields CDR1 MNHNS and CDR2 SASEGT. The CDR3 spells CASSEQGAHYEQYF. The CDR3 bases that were read are TGTGCCAGCAGTGAACAGGGGGCGCATTACGAG.

Ten or more counts support this clone. The read comes to an end 3 residues before the CDR3 does, leaving the germline J gene to fill in the end. The chain uses TRBV19 and TRBJ1-5, with 8 bases matching TRBD1. With 6 bases clipped from V and 1 base from J, the junction kept 8 bases outside the gene matches. CDR1 LNHDA and CDR2 SQIVND come from the germline V gene (reference sequence). The length of the CDR3 is 16 residues. CDR3 residues: CASSTLRQGSNQPQHF. CDR3 bases read: TGTGCCAGTAGCACCCTTAGACAGGGGAGCAATCAGCCC.